The 24 T cell receptor beta chains below come from one sample, sequenced in a study of cytomegalovirus exposure and HLA in healthy donors. The PCR contained 60 Vbeta and 13 Jbeta primers. Assay: immunoSEQ multiplex PCR; the TCRdb copy retains only in-frame clones and omits some. The sample includes some 100,000 clones, about four fifths of them seen just once. The sequenced sample was PBMCs. The source is a female donor in good health and CMV-seropositive.

The chain recombines TRBV18 with TRBJ2-1, with 10 bases lining up with TRBD2. V was clipped by 3 bases and J by 7 bases; unmatched bases: 6. This CDR3 is 15 amino acids long. In germline, CDR1 is KGHSH, CDR2 LQKENI. CDR3 DNA sequence: TGTGCCAGCTCACCCAGGACTAGCGGATTGAATGAGCAGTTCTTC. This gives the protein CASSPRTSGLNEQFF.

This clone showed up just once. The chain links TRBV11-2 to TRBJ1-5; tentatively, D is TRBD1 (5 bases). Trimming stripped 5 bases from V and 3 bases from J, with 11 bases between. CDR3 length: 14 amino acids. The V gene's germline CDR1 is SGHAT and CDR2 FQNNGV. CDR3 protein: CASSLGGHNQPQHF. The CDR3 bases are TGTGCCAGCAGCCTCGGGGGTCACAATCAGCCCCAGCATTTT.

The J gene is TRBJ1-1, the V gene TRBV19, with a possible D match to TRBD1 (6 bases). The V end lost 6 bases, the J end lost 2 bases, and 10 bases lay between the germline ends. CDR3 length: 13 residues. From germline, CDR1 is LNHDA and CDR2 SQIVND (reference sequence). CDR3 sequence: CASSRTVNTEAFF. The CDR3 nucleotides read TGTGCCAGTAGCAGGACAGTTAACACTGAAGCTTTCTTT.

The V call is TRBV5-1, the J call TRBJ1-2; 7 positions agree with TRBD1. There are 14 residues in the CDR3. Germline trimming cut 4 bases from V and 6 bases from J; bases unmatched to any gene: 9. The germline V gene has CDR1 SGHRS and CDR2 YFSETQ. This CDR3 is CASSNQQGYHGYTF. The CDR3 DNA is TGCGCCAGCAGCAACCAACAGGGGTACCATGGCTACACCTTC.

The V gene is TRBV10-3, the J gene TRBJ2-3; D is unresolved. Germline CDR1 reads ENHRY; CDR2 reads SYGVKD. The CDR3 has 13 amino acids. V dropped 7 bases and J dropped 2 bases, with 10 bases sitting between them. The CDR3 spells CAIMGLPTDTQYF. CDR3 in DNA: TGTGCCATCATGGGCCTTCCCACAGATACGCAGTATTTT.

The chain combines TRBV30 with TRBJ1-3; 7 bases agree with TRBD1. The V gene end was trimmed by 1 base and the J gene end by 0 bases; junction bases not matched to a gene: 3. The CDR3 is 15 residues long. CDR1 and CDR2 (germline): GTSNPN, SVGIG (reference sequence). Here the CDR3 DNA reads TGTGCCTGGAGTGCCGCAGGGGGCTCTGGAAACACCATATATTTT. Residues: CAWSAAGGSGNTIYF. The whole variable domain, filled in from reference TRBV30 and TRBJ1-3, reads SQTIHQWPATLVQPVGSPLSLECTVEGTSNPNLYWYRQAAGRGLQLLFYSVGIGQISSEVPQNLSASRPQDRQFILSSKKLLLSDSGFYLCAWSAAGGSGNTIYFGEGSWLTVV.

The CDR3 loop reads CASSLVTGWEQYF. The CDR3 nucleotides read TGTGCCAGCAGCTTGGTTACAGGGTGGGAGCAGTACTTC. This chain joins TRBV5-6 and TRBJ2-7; D is possibly TRBD1 (6 bases). This CDR3 contains 13 residues. Between the trimmed V and J ends, which lost 0 bases and 7 bases, there was a span of 11 bases. Germline V gene data show CDR1 as SGHDT and CDR2 as YYEEEE.

The chain links TRBV19 to TRBJ1-1; 9 positions agree with TRBD1. CDR1 is LNHDA, CDR2 SQIVND, per germline (reference sequence). With V trimmed by 2 bases and J by 4 bases, 2 bases remained unmatched. CDR3 length: 14 residues. The CDR3, as DNA: TGTGCCAGTAGTATAACAGGGGGCAGCACTGAAGCTTTCTTT. It translates to CASSITGGSTEAFF.

The V call is TRBV5-5, the J call TRBJ1-6; D might be TRBD1 (5 bases). Germline CDR1 SGHKS, CDR2 YYEKEE (reference sequence). The CDR3 has 14 amino acids. Trimming took 2 bases from V and 12 from J, leaving 15 bases between them. The CDR3 DNA is TGTGCCAGCAGCTTCCAGCTTGGGGGAGGACCCCTCCACTTT. Translating it yields CASSFQLGGGPLHF.

The rearrangement joins TRBV5-4 to TRBJ2-3, with a weak D call TRBD1 (6 bases). Trimming took off 0 bases at V and 5 bases at J, with 13 bases between the two ends. CDR1 is SGHNT, CDR2 YYREEE, per germline (reference sequence). The CDR3 has 15 amino acids. The CDR3 DNA reads as TGTGCCAGCAGCTTGGTAGGGGGAGACGGAGATACGCAGTATTTT. It translates to CASSLVGGDGDTQYF.

The genes are TRBV5-6 and TRBJ2-2; TRBD2 matches at 14 bases. This CDR3 contains 17 residues. The germline gives CDR1 SGHDT, CDR2 YYEEEE. V shed 2 bases, J shed 6 bases, and the junction held 6 bases outside the gene matches. CDR3 loop: CASSFRTSGGYAGELFF. The DNA of the CDR3 is TGTGCCAGCAGCTTCCGGACTAGCGGGGGGTACGCCGGGGAGCTGTTTTTT.

On this clone itself: At one end, the junction sequence differs from germline, possibly due to a read error. The chain links TRBV29-1 to TRBJ1-1; D gene uncertain. The CDR3 totals 11 residues. Germline values: CDR1 SQVTM, CDR2 ANQGSEA. CDR3 DNA sequence: TGCAGCGTTTATCCTAGCACTGGAGCTTTCTTT. Translating gives CSVYPSTGAFF.

V is TRBV7-7 and J is TRBJ2-7; 7 positions agree with TRBD2. Germline V CDR1 and CDR2: SSHAT, FNYEAQ (reference sequence). Trimming took 3 bases from V and 0 from J; bases not matched to a gene: 8. CDR3 length equals 16 residues. The CDR3 is CASSFRGAGDSYEQYF. CDR3 nucleotides: TGTGCCAGCAGCTTTAGAGGGGCGGGAGACTCCTACGAGCAGTACTTC.

This clone turned up a few times. This chain connects TRBV28 to TRBJ1-4; D gene ambiguous. Germline loops: CDR1 MDHEN, CDR2 SYDVKM. The V end lost 4 bases, the J end lost 8 bases, and 8 bases lay between the germline ends. The CDR3 has 12 residues. The CDR3 bases are TGTGCCAGCAGTTCACGAGTGGAAAAACTGTTTTTT. This codes for CASSSRVEKLFF.

This clone appeared a few times. The chain carries TRBV7-6 and TRBJ2-7; 8 bases agree with TRBD2. CDR1 and CDR2 from the germline V gene are SGHVS and FNYEAQ. After removal of 5 bases from V and 0 bases from J, the junction contained 6 bases not matched to a gene. CDR3 length: 15 amino acids. This chain's CDR3 is CASSLASGPSYEQYF. The CDR3 DNA sequence: TGTGCCAGCAGCCTGGCTAGCGGGCCCTCCTACGAGCAGTACTTC.

The chain couples TRBV13 to TRBJ1-2, with D possibly being TRBD1 (6 bases). The ends were cut back, 6 bases at V and 5 bases at J, with 13 bases in the middle. The CDR3 is 13 residues long. CDR1 is PRHDT and CDR2 is FYEKMQ in the germline V gene (reference sequence). CDR3 region: CASRPGQFYGYTF. The CDR3, as DNA: TGTGCCAGCAGGCCCGGACAGTTTTATGGCTACACCTTC.

The chain carries TRBV13 and TRBJ2-5, with unresolved D. Matching the DNA end better, TRBJ2-7 makes the J call doubtful. The CDR3 runs to 14 residues. The germline V gene encodes CDR1 PRHDT and CDR2 FYEKMQ (reference sequence). The CDR3 sequence: CASSLARNSYEQYF. The CDR3 nucleotides are TGTGCCAGCAGCTTAGCTAGAAACTCCTACGAGCAGTACTTC.

This chain connects TRBV27 to TRBJ2-7, with 7 bases aligning to TRBD2. The CDR3 loop spans 15 amino acids. V shed 1 base and J 5 bases; nucleotides not matched to a gene: 8. Germline V CDR1 and CDR2: MNHEY, SMNVEV (reference sequence). CDR3 in amino acids: CASSLWGRAANEQYF. In DNA form, the CDR3 reads TGTGCCAGCAGTTTATGGGGGAGGGCCGCCAACGAGCAGTACTTC.

This clone turned up a few times. The chain carries TRBV21-1 and TRBJ2-7; TRBD2, the table's D call, lacks a check against the DNA. TRBV21-1 is designated a pseudogene. This CDR3 has 17 amino acids. The CDR3 sequence is CASSKVPLVFESYEQYF. The CDR3 nucleotides are TGTGCCAGCAGCAAAGTCCCACTAGTCTTCGAATCCTACGAGCAGTACTTC.

This chain uses TRBV5-1 with TRBJ2-7; D is perhaps TRBD2 (6 bases). The V end was cut by 4 bases, the J end by 3 bases, with 11 bases between. CDR1 and CDR2 from the germline V gene are SGHRS and YFSETQ. The CDR3 consists of 13 residues. This CDR3 is CASSREYSYEQYF. In nucleotides, the CDR3 is TGCGCCAGCAGCCGGGAGTATAGCTACGAGCAGTACTTC.

This clone was found once. This chain uses TRBV25-1 with TRBJ1-5; D is uncertain. The CDR3 length is 14 residues. Germline V gene sequence: CDR1 MGHDK, CDR2 SYGVNS. Trimming stripped 4 bases from V and 4 bases from J, with 11 bases between. The CDR3 is CASSGNSANQPQHF. The CDR3 DNA reads TGTGCCAGCAGTGGAAACAGTGCTAATCAGCCCCAGCATTTT.

As to this clone: One end of the junction does not line up with germline, which may come from a read error. The CDR3 here is CSSSSSTGGGKLFF. The CDR3 DNA follows: TGTTCCAGCAGCTCTTCGACAGGGGGCGGAAAACTGTTTTTT. The V call is TRBV7-9, the J call TRBJ1-4, with 10 nucleotides matching TRBD1. Germline assignment: CDR1 SEHNR and CDR2 FQNEAQ (reference sequence). The CDR3 is 14 amino acids.

This clone was seen only a few times. The chain has TRBV19 and TRBJ2-1; D is uncertain. The germline V gene has CDR1 LNHDA and CDR2 SQIVND (reference sequence). Trimming took 3 bases from V and 5 from J, leaving 14 bases between them. The CDR3 spans 15 residues. Written as DNA, the CDR3 is TGTGCCAGTAGTATTGGGCCGACAATAAACAATGAGCAGTTCTTC. Translated: CASSIGPTINNEQFF.

The chain couples TRBV19 to TRBJ2-1, with 9 bases fitting TRBD1. The CDR3 consists of 13 residues. V shed 5 bases, J shed 7 bases, and the junction held 3 bases outside the gene matches. Germline lookup yields CDR1 LNHDA and CDR2 SQIVND (reference sequence). The CDR3, as DNA: TGTGCCAGTAGTGCGGACAGGGGTAATGAGCAGTTCTTC. Amino acids: CASSADRGNEQFF.